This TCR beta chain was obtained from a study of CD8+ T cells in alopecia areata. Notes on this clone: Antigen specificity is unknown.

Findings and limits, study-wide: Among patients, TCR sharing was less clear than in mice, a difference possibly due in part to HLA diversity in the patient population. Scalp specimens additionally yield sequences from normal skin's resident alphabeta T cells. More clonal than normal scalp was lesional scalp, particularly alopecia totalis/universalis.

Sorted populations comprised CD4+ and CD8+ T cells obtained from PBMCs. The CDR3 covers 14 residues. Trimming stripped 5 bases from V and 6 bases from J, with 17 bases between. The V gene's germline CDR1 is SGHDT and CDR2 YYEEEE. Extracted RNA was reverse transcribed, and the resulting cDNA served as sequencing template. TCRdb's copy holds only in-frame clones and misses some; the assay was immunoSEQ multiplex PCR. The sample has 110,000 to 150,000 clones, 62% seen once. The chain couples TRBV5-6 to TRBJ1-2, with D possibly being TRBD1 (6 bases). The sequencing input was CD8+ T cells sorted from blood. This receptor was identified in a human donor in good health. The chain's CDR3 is CASRDSRYFHGYTF. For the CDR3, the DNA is TGTGCCAGCAGGGACAGCCGCTACTTCCATGGCTACACCTTC.